The 14 T cell receptor beta chains listed next were all sequenced from one sample in a study of blood T cell repertoires in COVID-19. Clones were read by immunoSEQ multiplex PCR, and TCRdb kept only the in-frame ones, dropping some. The sample lists roughly 300,000 clones, over 75% occurring once. Material: peripheral blood. The receptors derive from a human donor in a cohort sampled during active COVID-19.

This rearrangement joins TRBV14 to TRBJ2-3, with 9 bases aligning to TRBD2. CDR1 SGHDN and CDR2 FVKESK come from the germline V gene. Trimming cost V 3 bases and J 5 bases; bases outside gene matches: 6. There are 15 residues in the CDR3. CDR3 coding DNA: TGTGCCAGCAGCCATTGTTGCGGGGGGGGAGATACGCAGTATTTT. Translation gives CASSHCCGGGDTQYF.

The V call is TRBV6-5, the J call TRBJ1-2; 8 nucleotides agree with TRBD1. The germline CDR1 and CDR2 sequences are MNHEY and SVGAGI. There are 14 residues in the CDR3. Trimming at V came to 7 bases and at J to 0 bases, leaving 4 bases not matched to a gene. CDR3 in DNA: TGTGCCAGCAAAACAGGGGGAACTAACTATGGCTACACCTTC. Translating gives CASKTGGTNYGYTF.

This chain links TRBV10-1 with TRBJ2-7; 7 bases fit TRBD1. This CDR3 has 15 residues. Unmatched junction bases numbered 9, after V lost 7 bases and J lost 0 bases. Germline-derived CDR1 and CDR2 are WNHNN and SYGVQD (reference sequence). The CDR3 nucleotides read TGCGCCAGCACAAAACGGGGACAGAGCTCCTACGAGCAGTACTTC. It is translated as CASTKRGQSSYEQYF.

The chain employs TRBV30 and TRBJ2-4; TRBD2 is a possible D gene (7 bases). Trimming took 1 base from V and 0 from J, leaving 16 bases between them. CDR3 length: 17 residues. The V gene's germline CDR1 is GTSNPN and CDR2 SVGIG (reference sequence). The chain's CDR3 is CAWSAPRGGEAKNIQYF. The CDR3 nucleotides are TGTGCCTGGAGTGCGCCTAGGGGGGGCGAAGCCAAAAACATTCAGTACTTC.

V and J are TRBV5-1 and TRBJ2-3; 9 bases fit TRBD2. Per germline, CDR1 SGHRS and CDR2 YFSETQ. This CDR3 region has 17 residues. Trimming took 2 bases from V and 0 from J; bases not matched to a gene: 7. Here the CDR3 reads CASSFRLAETSTDTQYF. CDR3 DNA sequence: TGCGCCAGCAGCTTCAGACTAGCGGAAACTAGCACAGATACGCAGTATTTT.

The rearrangement uses TRBV5-3 and TRBJ1-1; 7 bases agree with TRBD1. TRBV5-3 falls under the ORF class, with uncertain function. The V segment lost 7 bases and the J segment 4 bases; nucleotides outside the gene matches: 31. The CDR3 covers 21 residues. The CDR3 nucleotides read TGTGCCAGACCGGTCCCTCTACTCGTGACAGGGCTCGTTTTATTACGCACTGAAGCTTTCTTT. This gives the protein CARPVPLLVTGLVLLRTEAFF.

In the case of this clone: Other DNA sequences in the same sample also yield this CDR3. The chain is built from TRBV9 and TRBJ2-2, with D perhaps matching TRBD1 (6 bases). The germline V gene has CDR1 SGDLS and CDR2 YYNGEE. This CDR3 has 14 residues. V lost 3 bases, J lost 2 bases, and 8 bases lay in between. Here the CDR3 DNA reads TGTGCCAGCAGCGCACAGGGCAACACCGGGGAGCTGTTTTTT. Protein sequence: CASSAQGNTGELFF.

This rearrangement joins TRBV11-2 to TRBJ2-3; D unclear. Germline V gene lookup returns CDR1 SGHAT and CDR2 FQNNGV. With 0 bases removed from V and 4 bases from J, the gap between germline ends came to 5 bases. The CDR3 is 13 amino acids. CDR3 in DNA: TGTGCCAGCAGCTTAGACCGGGCAGATACGCAGTATTTT. This codes for CASSLDRADTQYF.

The chain has TRBV6-5 and TRBJ2-7; 7 bases are shared with TRBD1. J gave up 6 bases and V 2 bases, and 7 bases lay outside the gene matches. The CDR3 is made up of 14 amino acids. CDR1 and CDR2 from the germline V gene are MNHEY and SVGAGI. The CDR3 protein is CASSYQQGKSEQYF. DNA for the CDR3: TGTGCCAGCAGTTACCAACAGGGGAAATCCGAGCAGTACTTC.

The rearrangement joins TRBV19 to TRBJ1-2; D unclear. Germline-derived CDR1 and CDR2 are LNHDA and SQIVND (reference sequence). Trimming left V 9 bases short and J 7 bases short, with 6 bases between. The CDR3 totals 9 residues. CDR3 DNA sequence: TGTGCCAGGAGGGTTGGCTACACCTTC. It encodes CARRVGYTF.

This chain connects TRBV12-5 to TRBJ2-5; TRBD2 matches 15 bases. CDR1 and CDR2 from the germline V gene are LGHNT and FRNRAP. Trimming cost V 3 bases and J 0 bases; bases outside gene matches: 2. The CDR3 has 17 residues. The CDR3 loop reads CASGLGLAGGDQETQYF. Here the CDR3 DNA reads TGTGCTAGTGGTTTAGGACTAGCGGGGGGGGACCAAGAGACCCAGTACTTC.

This rearrangement joins TRBV19 to TRBJ1-2, with 7 bases that match TRBD1. Germline V gives CDR1 LNHDA, CDR2 SQIVND (reference sequence). The CDR3 has 17 residues. The J segment lost 3 bases and the V segment lost 8 bases, leaving 18 bases of the junction unmatched. CDR3 nucleotide sequence: TGTGCCAGTCTATTATCCTCCGACAGGGCAGGGTACTATGGCTACACCTTC. Translation: CASLLSSDRAGYYGYTF.

The chain combines TRBV6-4 with TRBJ2-7; 11 positions match TRBD1. J lost 3 bases, V lost 3 bases, and 1 base had no gene match. The CDR3 is made up of 14 amino acids. Germline values: CDR1 MRHNA, CDR2 SNTAGT. The chain's CDR3 is CASSEGTGGYEQYF. In DNA, the CDR3 is TGTGCCAGCAGTGAAGGGACAGGGGGCTACGAGCAGTACTTC.

CDR3 bases: TGTGCCAGCAGCTTAGCCTCGACAGTGGGATATGAAAAACTGTTTTTT. Protein: CASSLASTVGYEKLFF. V and J are TRBV7-9 and TRBJ1-4, with a possible D match to TRBD1 (5 bases). Germline CDR1 is SEHNR and CDR2 is FQNEAQ (reference sequence). With 0 bases removed from V and 6 bases from J, the gap between germline ends came to 14 bases. The CDR3 consists of 16 residues.